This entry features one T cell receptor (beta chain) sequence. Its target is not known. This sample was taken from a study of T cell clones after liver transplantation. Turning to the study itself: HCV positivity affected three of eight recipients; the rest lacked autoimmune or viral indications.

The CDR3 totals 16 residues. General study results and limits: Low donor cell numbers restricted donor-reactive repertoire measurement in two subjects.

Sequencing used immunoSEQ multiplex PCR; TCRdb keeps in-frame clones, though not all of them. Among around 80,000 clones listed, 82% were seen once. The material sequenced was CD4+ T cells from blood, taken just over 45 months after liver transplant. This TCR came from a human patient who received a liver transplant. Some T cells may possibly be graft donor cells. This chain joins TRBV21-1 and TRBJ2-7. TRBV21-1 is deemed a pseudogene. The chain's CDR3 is CASSTNPGLHYYEQYF. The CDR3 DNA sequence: TGTGCCAGCAGCACCAACCCAGGCCTCCACTACTACGAGCAGTACTTC.